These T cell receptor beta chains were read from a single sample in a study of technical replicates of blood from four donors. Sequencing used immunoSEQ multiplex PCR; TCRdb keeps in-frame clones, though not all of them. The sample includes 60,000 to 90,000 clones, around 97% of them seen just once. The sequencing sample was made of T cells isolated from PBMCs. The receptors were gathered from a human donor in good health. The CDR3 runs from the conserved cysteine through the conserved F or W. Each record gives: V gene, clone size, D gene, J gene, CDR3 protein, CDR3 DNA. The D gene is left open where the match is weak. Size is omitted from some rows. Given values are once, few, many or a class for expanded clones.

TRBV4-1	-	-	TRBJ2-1	CASSQDFPLQSSYNEQFF	TGCGCCAGCAGCCAAGATTTCCCCCTACAGAGCTCCTACAATGAGCAGTTCTTC
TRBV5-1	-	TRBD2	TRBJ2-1	CASSSIHGLAGGNEQFF	TGCGCCAGCAGCTCGATCCACGGACTAGCGGGAGGCAATGAGCAGTTCTTC
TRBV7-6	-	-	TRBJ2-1	CASSLAGLPSYNEQFF	TGTGCCAGCAGCTTAGCTGGCCTCCCCTCCTACAATGAGCAGTTCTTC
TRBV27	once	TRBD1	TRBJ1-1	CASSEDRGGNTEAFF	TGTGCCAGCAGTGAGGACAGGGGAGGGAACACTGAAGCTTTCTTT
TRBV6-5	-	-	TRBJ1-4	CASSYRPEGELFF	TGTGCCAGCAGTTACCGACCGGAGGGTGAACTGTTTTTT
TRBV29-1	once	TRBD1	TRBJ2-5	CSGLRRGVGTGLTQYF	TGCAGCGGCTTACGAAGGGGGGTAGGGACAGGGCTTACCCAGTACTTC
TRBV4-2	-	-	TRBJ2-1	CASSPRDYEQFF	TGTGCCAGCAGCCCCAGGGATTATGAGCAGTTCTTC
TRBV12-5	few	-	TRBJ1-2	CASGLVSRHSYGYTF	TGTGCTAGTGGTTTGGTATCGCGACATTCTTATGGCTACACCTTC
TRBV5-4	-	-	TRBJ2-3	CASSLSTYTDTQYF	TGTGCCAGCAGCCTAAGTACCTACACAGATACGCAGTATTTT
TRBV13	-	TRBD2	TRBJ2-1	CASSSYSGRTYPSYNEQFF	TGTGCCAGCAGCTCGTATAGCGGGAGGACATACCCCTCGTACAATGAGCAGTTCTTC
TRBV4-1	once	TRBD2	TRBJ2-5	CASSQASSGQETQYF	TGCGCCAGCAGCCAAGCCTCTAGCGGGCAAGAGACCCAGTACTTC
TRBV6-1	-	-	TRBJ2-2	CASSEAGSRELFF	TGTGCCAGCAGTGAAGCCGGGAGCAGGGAGCTGTTTTTT
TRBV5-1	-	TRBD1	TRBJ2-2	CASSLTGGSRNTGELFF	TGCGCCAGCAGCTTGACAGGGGGAAGCCGGAACACCGGGGAGCTGTTTTTT
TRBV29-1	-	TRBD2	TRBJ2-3	CSVASGGGVTDTQYF	TGCAGCGTCGCCTCTGGCGGGGGGGTCACAGATACGCAGTATTTT
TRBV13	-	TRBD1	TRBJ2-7	CASTIWTGAGEQYF	TGTGCCAGCACCATTTGGACAGGGGCGGGGGAGCAGTACTTC
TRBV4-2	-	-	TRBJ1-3	CASSPTHRVLSGNTIYF	TGTGCCAGCAGCCCCACACACAGGGTTCTCTCTGGAAACACCATATATTTT
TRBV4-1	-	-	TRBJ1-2	CASSQGRYGYTF	TGCGCCAGCAGCCAGGGGAGGTATGGCTACACCTTC
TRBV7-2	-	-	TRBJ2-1	CASSSPLQGSQWFF	TGTGCCAGCAGCTCCCCCTTACAGGGATCGCAGTGGTTCTTC
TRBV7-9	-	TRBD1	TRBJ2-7	CASSLAPGTGSVDEQYF	TGTGCCAGCAGCTTAGCGCCGGGGACAGGGTCAGTCGACGAGCAGTACTTC
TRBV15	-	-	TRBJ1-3	CATSRATVRNTIYF	TGTGCCACCAGCAGAGCGACAGTACGAAACACCATATATTTT
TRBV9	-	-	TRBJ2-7	CASSQRGGSSYEQYF	TGTGCCAGCAGCCAGAGAGGGGGTTCTTCCTACGAGCAGTACTTC
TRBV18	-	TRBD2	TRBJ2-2	CASSETATSGSLSTGELFF	TGTGCCAGCTCGGAAACTGCGACTAGCGGGAGTCTGAGCACCGGGGAGCTGTTTTTT
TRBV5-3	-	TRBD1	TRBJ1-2	CARSNEDRGHGYTF	TGTGCCAGAAGCAACGAGGACAGGGGACATGGCTACACCTTC
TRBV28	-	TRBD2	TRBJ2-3	CASSLYTRTSGTLDTQYF	TGTGCCAGCAGTTTATACACCCGGACTAGCGGGACGCTAGATACGCAGTATTTT
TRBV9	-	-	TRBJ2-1	CASGDGYNEQFF	TGTGCCAGCGGAGACGGGTACAATGAGCAGTTCTTC
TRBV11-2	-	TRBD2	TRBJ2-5	CASSLYGGGPGETQYF	TGTGCCAGCAGCTTATACGGGGGAGGGCCGGGAGAGACCCAGTACTTC
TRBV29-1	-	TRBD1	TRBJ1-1	CSVAHRGGAFF	TGCAGCGTTGCCCACAGGGGGGGGGCTTTCTTT
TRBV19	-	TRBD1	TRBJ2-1	CASSITGQTINEQFF	TGTGCCAGTAGTATAACGGGACAGACCATCAATGAGCAGTTCTTC
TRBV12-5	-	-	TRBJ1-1	CASGLVGGLGAEAFF	TGTGCTAGTGGTTTGGTAGGAGGGTTGGGTGCTGAAGCTTTCTTT
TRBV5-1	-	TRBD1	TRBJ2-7	CASSSSVDRYEQYF	TGCGCCAGCAGCTCCAGCGTGGACAGGTACGAGCAGTACTTC
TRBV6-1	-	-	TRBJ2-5	CASRGVQETQYF	TGTGCCAGCAGGGGCGTCCAAGAGACCCAGTACTTC
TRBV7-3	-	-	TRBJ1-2	CASSLSSGSDGYTF	TGTGCCAGCAGCTTATCATCCGGGTCGGATGGCTACACCTTC
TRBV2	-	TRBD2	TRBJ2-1	CASSESHASGSEQFF	TGTGCCAGCAGTGAATCCCACGCCAGCGGGAGTGAGCAGTTCTTC
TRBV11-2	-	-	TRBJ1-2	CASSSGQPGDYGYTF	TGTGCCAGCAGCTCCGGACAGCCTGGGGACTATGGCTACACCTTC
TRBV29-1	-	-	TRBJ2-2	CSVGEGAGELFF	TGCAGCGTTGGGGAAGGGGCCGGGGAGCTGTTTTTT
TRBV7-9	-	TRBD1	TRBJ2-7	CASSPSTGPSPYEQYF	TGTGCCAGCAGCCCGTCGACAGGGCCCTCTCCCTACGAGCAGTACTTC
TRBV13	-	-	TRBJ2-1	CASSPDNFSYVTLYNEQFF	TGTGCCAGCAGCCCAGACAACTTCTCCTACGTAACTCTATACAATGAGCAGTTCTTC
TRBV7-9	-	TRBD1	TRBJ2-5	CASSNRTGVLWETQYF	TGTGCCAGCAGCAACAGGACAGGGGTTTTGTGGGAGACCCAGTACTTC
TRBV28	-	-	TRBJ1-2	CASSLILTDGYTF	TGTGCCAGCAGTTTGATTCTGACAGATGGCTACACCTTC
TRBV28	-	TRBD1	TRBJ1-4	CASSYSAGTGGEKLFF	TGTGCCAGCAGTTATTCCGCCGGGACAGGAGGCGAAAAACTGTTTTTT
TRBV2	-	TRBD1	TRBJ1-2	CASRWQGDHWNGYTF	TGTGCCAGCAGATGGCAGGGGGATCACTGGAATGGCTACACCTTC
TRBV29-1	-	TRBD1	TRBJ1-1	CSGGQGILAFF	TGCAGCGGGGGACAGGGGATCTTGGCTTTCTTT
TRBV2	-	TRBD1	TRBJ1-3	CASSAGQAAGNTIYF	TGTGCCAGCAGTGCGGGACAGGCAGCTGGAAACACCATATATTTT
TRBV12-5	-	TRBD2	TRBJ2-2	CASGLALAGGIIGELFF	TGTGCTAGTGGCCTCGCCTTAGCGGGAGGGATAATCGGGGAGCTGTTTTTT
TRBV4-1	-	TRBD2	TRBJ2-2	CASGTSRNTGELFF	TGCGCCAGCGGGACTAGCAGAAACACCGGGGAGCTGTTTTTT
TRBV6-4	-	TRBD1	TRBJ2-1	CASSDSTGGYNEQFF	TGTGCCAGCAGTGACTCGACAGGGGGCTACAATGAGCAGTTCTTC
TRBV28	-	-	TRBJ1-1	CASRATEAFF	TGTGCCAGCAGGGCAACTGAAGCTTTCTTT
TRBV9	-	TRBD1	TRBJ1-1	CASSVTRTGMNTEAFF	TGTGCCAGCAGCGTAACCCGGACAGGAATGAACACTGAAGCTTTCTTT
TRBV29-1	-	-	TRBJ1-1	CSVNNLGGFKKNTEAFF	TGCAGCGTTAATAATCTGGGGGGGTTTAAGAAGAACACTGAAGCTTTCTTT
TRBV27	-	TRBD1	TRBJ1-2	CASSLRGQGTGVYGYTF	TGTGCCAGCAGTTTGAGGGGTCAGGGGACAGGAGTCTATGGCTACACCTTC
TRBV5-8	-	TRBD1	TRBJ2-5	CASSLGQGAQETQYF	TGTGCCAGCAGCTTGGGACAGGGGGCGCAAGAGACCCAGTACTTC
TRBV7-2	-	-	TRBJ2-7	CASSIVDEQYF	TGTGCCAGCAGCATTGTCGACGAGCAGTACTTC
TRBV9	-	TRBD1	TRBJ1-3	CASSGRDRGFRTIYF	TGTGCCAGCAGCGGCCGGGACAGGGGCTTTAGGACCATATATTTT